This T cell receptor (beta chain) was captured by sequencing in a study of blood T cell repertoires in COVID-19. Assay: immunoSEQ multiplex PCR; the TCRdb copy retains only in-frame clones and omits some. The profile shows about 160,000 clones, 65% to 90% of them singletons. V trimming: 2 bases; J trimming: 6 bases; junction bases outside the gene matches: 11. The CDR3 spans 15 residues. Germline lookup yields CDR1 GTSNPN and CDR2 SVGIG (reference sequence). This clonotype was obtained from a woman in her forties with COVID-19, enrolled during active disease. The genes are TRBV30 and TRBJ1-2; 8 bases map to TRBD1. The source material was peripheral blood. The CDR3 DNA reads TGTGCCTGGAGTATCCCCGGGACAGGTGGCGATGGCTACACCTTC. Translated: CAWSIPGTGGDGYTF.